This T cell receptor (beta chain) was obtained from a study of OX40 agonist ivuxolimab in advanced cancers. Turning to the study itself: Having had anti-PD-1, anti-PD-L1 or anti-CTLA-4 therapy before was allowed, and roughly 39% had some.

Study-wide points: With doses of 0.1 to 3.0 mg/kg, CD4+ and CD8+ blood T cells had undergone clonal expansion by week 6.

Remarks on this clone: Antigen specificity is unknown.

Profiling relied on immunoSEQ multiplex PCR, and the TCRdb table lists in-frame clones only, not all of them. The data show approximately 74,000 clones, around 93% seen once. Trimming left V 1 base short and J 9 bases short, with 18 bases between. Germline CDR1 SEHNR, CDR2 FQNEAQ (reference sequence). This CDR3 is built from 15 residues. V and J are TRBV7-9 and TRBJ1-2; D is undetermined. This receptor was identified in an adult with an advanced solid tumor such as melanoma, head and neck, liver or kidney cancer. The specimen comprised CD4+ or CD8+ T cells sorted from blood, sampled in a trial of the OX40 agonist ivuxolimab. The CDR3 DNA follows: TGTGCCAGCAGCTTAGGTGGCGGCGTGTCTATGAGCTACACCTTC. Its translation: CASSLGGGVSMSYTF.